The rows below give T cell receptor beta chains drawn from one sample of a study of cytomegalovirus exposure and HLA in healthy donors. The table came from immunoSEQ multiplex PCR; TCRdb's copy has only in-frame clones and leaves some out. The data hold 30,000 to 40,000 clones, with approximately 95% observed a single time. Sequencing was performed on PBMCs. The receptor set was obtained from a man between 18 and 29 years old in good health and CMV-seronegative. Both conserved end residues are part of each CDR3. A D gene is named only where the DNA matches it firmly. A row's size may be missing; if present it is once, few, many or a size class.

>.|TRBV5-1|once|TRBJ2-5
CASSLGIGETQYF
TGCGCCAGCAGCTTGGGCATCGGGGAGACCCAGTACTTC
>.|TRBV30|.|TRBJ1-2
CAWSTGYGYTF
TGTGCCTGGAGTACCGGTTATGGCTACACCTTC
>.|TRBV2|.|TRBJ2-3
CASKGPGLHTDTQYF
TGTGCCAGCAAGGGTCCGGGACTCCACACAGATACGCAGTATTTT
>TRBD1|TRBV2|.|TRBJ1-1
CASSEGTGPSGTEAFF
TGTGCCAGCAGTGAGGGGACAGGGCCCTCTGGAACTGAAGCTTTCTTT
>TRBD1|TRBV4-1|once|TRBJ2-2
CASSHPGQGVTGELFF
TGCGCCAGCAGCCACCCCGGACAGGGAGTAACCGGGGAGCTGTTTTTT
>.|TRBV5-1|.|TRBJ1-2
CASSPLGVDGYTF
TGCGCCAGCAGCCCCCTCGGGGTGGATGGCTACACCTTC
>.|TRBV9|.|TRBJ2-1
CASSVAGDRHEQFF
TGTGCCAGCAGCGTAGCGGGGGATCGCCATGAGCAGTTCTTC
>.|TRBV6-1|once|TRBJ2-7
CASSRQYEQYF
TGTGCCAGCAGCCGACAGTACGAGCAGTACTTC
>TRBD1|TRBV4-2|.|TRBJ1-2
CASRLSGTDNGYTF
TGTGCCAGCAGACTATCCGGGACAGACAATGGCTACACCTTC
>TRBD2|TRBV5-1|.|TRBJ2-1
CASSPGLAGDRAFF
TGCGCCAGCAGCCCGGGACTAGCGGGAGATAGGGCGTTCTTC
>TRBD2|TRBV6-6|.|TRBJ2-7
CASSYILGGTNNF
TGTGCCAGCAGTTACATCCTCGGGGGGACTAACAACTTC
>TRBD1|TRBV9|.|TRBJ1-1
CASSVLQGAFNTEAFF
TGTGCCAGCAGCGTTTTGCAGGGGGCTTTTAACACTGAAGCTTTCTTT
>.|TRBV7-9|once|TRBJ2-7
CASSLDYSYEQYF
TGTGCCAGCAGCTTGGACTATTCCTACGAGCAGTACTTC
>TRBD1|TRBV2|.|TRBJ1-2
CASTLRGQGAVAYGYTF
TGTGCCAGCACCCTCAGAGGACAGGGAGCAGTAGCATATGGCTACACCTTC
>TRBD2|TRBV7-6|.|TRBJ2-1
CASSLVGAGTSGSGRDEQFF
TGTGCCAGCAGCTTAGTCGGGGCCGGGACTAGCGGGAGTGGTAGGGATGAGCAGTTCTTC
>.|TRBV6-6|.|TRBJ2-5
CASSYLQETQYF
TGTGCCAGCAGTTACTTACAAGAGACCCAGTACTTC
>TRBD2|TRBV7-2|once|TRBJ2-1
CASSLNGGSSYNEQFF
TGTGCCAGCAGCTTAAACGGCGGGAGCTCCTACAATGAGCAGTTCTTC
>.|TRBV11-2|few|TRBJ2-7
CASSLSREQYF
TGTGCCAGCAGCTTATCCCGGGAGCAGTACTTC
>.|TRBV30|once|TRBJ1-1
CAWSKTVVPVHEAFF
TGTGCCTGGAGTAAGACAGTGGTCCCCGTCCATGAAGCTTTCTTT
>.|TRBV30|.|TRBJ1-1
CARREKMNTEAFF
TGTGCCCGACGGGAGAAAATGAACACTGAAGCTTTCTTT
>.|TRBV6-5|.|TRBJ2-3
CASSYSRGGGTDTQYF
TGTGCCAGCAGTTACTCGAGAGGGGGGGGTACAGATACGCAGTATTTT
>.|TRBV6-6|.|TRBJ2-3
CASSSTDTQYF
TGTGCCAGCAGCTCGACAGATACGCAGTATTTT
>.|TRBV19|.|TRBJ1-2
CATRRVDTGVYGYTF
TGTGCCACCCGAAGGGTCGACACGGGGGTCTATGGCTACACCTTC
>TRBD1|TRBV4-1|.|TRBJ2-7
CASSLTDRAYEQYF
TGCGCCAGCAGCCTCACGGACAGGGCCTACGAGCAGTACTTC
>TRBD2|TRBV9|.|TRBJ2-7
CASSVTSGGEKQYF
TGTGCCAGCAGCGTTACTAGCGGTGGGGAGAAGCAGTACTTC
>TRBD1|TRBV11-2|.|TRBJ2-1
CASSAGTGGPYNEQFF
TGTGCCAGCAGCGCAGGGACAGGGGGCCCCTACAATGAGCAGTTCTTC
>TRBD2|TRBV6-6|once|TRBJ2-7
CASTSSGSYEQYF
TGTGCCAGCACTTCTAGCGGGAGCTACGAGCAGTACTTC
>.|TRBV19|few|TRBJ1-1
CASSIVGVGTEAFF
TGTGCCAGTAGTATAGTAGGGGTCGGCACTGAAGCTTTCTTT
>TRBD2|TRBV6-6|.|TRBJ2-2
CASSYTSGRIGGELFF
TGTGCCAGCAGTTATACTAGCGGGAGAATCGGCGGGGAGCTGTTTTTT
>TRBD2|TRBV7-3|once|TRBJ2-1
CASSLSPSGSDEQFF
TGTGCCAGCAGCTTAAGCCCTAGCGGGAGCGATGAGCAGTTCTTC
>.|TRBV6-1|once|TRBJ1-1
CASSVDSTTEAFF
TGTGCCAGCAGTGTTGACAGCACCACTGAAGCTTTCTTT
>.|TRBV9|.|TRBJ2-1
CASSVSDSSNEQFF
TGTGCCAGCAGCGTGTCGGACTCTTCCAATGAGCAGTTCTTC
>.|TRBV6-1|.|TRBJ1-4
CASLRVPEKLFF
TGTGCCAGTCTCAGGGTGCCGGAGAAACTGTTTTTT
>.|TRBV10-1|.|TRBJ2-5
CASSFSGGGQETQYF
TGCGCCAGCAGTTTCTCAGGGGGAGGACAAGAGACCCAGTACTTC
>.|TRBV7-7|.|TRBJ2-2
CASSPLENANTGELFF
TGTGCTAGCAGCCCACTAGAAAACGCGAACACCGGGGAGCTGTTTTTT
>.|TRBV28|.|TRBJ2-5
CASSPTGTQETQYF
TGTGCCAGCAGTCCCACAGGGACCCAAGAGACCCAGTACTTC
>TRBD1|TRBV5-1|.|TRBJ2-1
CASSLSWDRINEQFF
TGCGCCAGCAGCTTGTCTTGGGACAGAATCAATGAGCAGTTCTTC
>.|TRBV10-3|.|TRBJ2-7
CAISAPGVSLPPYEQYF
TGTGCCATCAGTGCCCCGGGGGTTTCCCTACCCCCGTACGAGCAGTACTTC
>.|TRBV11-3|.|TRBJ2-1
CASSLGNRDYNEQFF
TGTGCCAGCAGCTTAGGTAACAGGGACTACAATGAGCAGTTCTTC
>TRBD1|TRBV14|.|TRBJ1-1
CASSLFPGTAFEAFF
TGTGCCAGCAGCCTCTTCCCCGGGACAGCCTTCGAAGCTTTCTTT
>TRBD1|TRBV7-9|.|TRBJ2-7
CASSSLDRGQYEQYF
TGTGCCAGCAGCTCTTTGGACAGGGGACAATACGAGCAGTACTTC
>TRBD2|TRBV19|.|TRBJ2-5
CASKGLAGTQYF
TGTGCCAGTAAGGGACTAGCAGGGACCCAGTACTTC
>TRBD2|TRBV11-2|.|TRBJ2-1
CASSAGSGGVDEQFF
TGTGCCAGCAGCGCAGGGAGCGGGGGGGTCGATGAGCAGTTCTTC
>TRBD2|TRBV5-1|.|TRBJ2-7
CASSLATSGSGEQYF
TGCGCCAGCAGCTTGGCGACTAGCGGGAGTGGCGAGCAGTACTTC
>TRBD1|TRBV5-1|.|TRBJ2-1
CASSSQGADGINEQFF
TGCGCCAGCAGTTCTCAGGGGGCTGATGGAATCAATGAGCAGTTCTTC
>TRBD1|TRBV5-1|.|TRBJ2-6
CASRWDSPGANVLTF
TGCGCCAGCAGGTGGGACAGCCCCGGGGCCAACGTCCTGACTTTC
>TRBD2|TRBV27|.|TRBJ2-3
CASSPRIAGRASTDTQYF
TGTGCCAGCAGTCCCCGGATAGCAGGGAGGGCTAGCACAGATACGCAGTATTTT
>.|TRBV5-1|.|TRBJ1-3
CASSLGGSGGNTIYF
TGCGCCAGCAGCTTGGGAGGGTCAGGTGGAAACACCATATATTTT
>TRBD1|TRBV30|.|TRBJ2-6
CAWKPDRAGANVLTF
TGTGCCTGGAAACCTGACAGGGCTGGGGCCAACGTCCTGACTTTC
>TRBD2|TRBV9|.|TRBJ2-1
CASSVELAGMGEQFF
TGTGCCAGCAGCGTAGAACTAGCGGGAATGGGAGAGCAGTTCTTC
>TRBD2|TRBV5-1|.|TRBJ2-1
CASSFSTSGNGEQFF
TGCGCCAGCAGCTTTTCAACTAGCGGGAATGGGGAGCAGTTCTTC
>.|TRBV20-1|.|TRBJ1-2
CSAPGGYTF
TGCAGTGCTCCGGGTGGCTACACCTTC
>TRBD1|TRBV6-4|.|TRBJ2-3
CASSGTGGADTQYF
TGTGCCAGCAGTGGGACAGGGGGCGCAGATACGCAGTATTTT